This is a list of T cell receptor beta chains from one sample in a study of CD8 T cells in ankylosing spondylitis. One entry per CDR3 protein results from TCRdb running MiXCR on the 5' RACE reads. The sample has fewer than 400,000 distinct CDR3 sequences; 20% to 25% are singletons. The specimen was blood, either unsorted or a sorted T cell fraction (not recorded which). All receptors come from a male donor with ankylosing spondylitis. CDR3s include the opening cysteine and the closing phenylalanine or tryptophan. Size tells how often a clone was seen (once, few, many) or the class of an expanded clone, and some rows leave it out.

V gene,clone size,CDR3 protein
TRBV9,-,CASSVVGTIDTQYF
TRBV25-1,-,CASRETGGGEQYF
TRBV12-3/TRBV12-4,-,CASSFQQGFGYTF
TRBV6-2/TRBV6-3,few,CASSYSGGGNQETQYF
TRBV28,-,CASTKWAGTYEQYF
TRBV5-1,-,CASSWNLAGPSYEQYF
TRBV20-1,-,CSAPRGAYEQYF
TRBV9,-,CASSVGSRVYTGELFF
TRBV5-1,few,CASGRDTYQYEQYF
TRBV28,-,CASRFPLFGELFF
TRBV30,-,CAWSRYRGTSGKYQETQYF
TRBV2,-,CASSPGGTGVQYF
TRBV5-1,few,CASSEDTGRAYEQFF
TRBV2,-,CASSERGLGETQYF
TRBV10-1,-,CASSDHQAYEQYF
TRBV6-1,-,CASSRPGQGHGYTF
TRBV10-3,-,CASKPDIGTDTQYF
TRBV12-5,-,CASVNRENADTQYF
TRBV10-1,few,CASSPQRNQETQYF
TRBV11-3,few,CASSLGTSGVTEQYF
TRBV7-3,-,CASSLNGLGKNEQFF
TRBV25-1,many,CASSDPGGTSGSGRNIQYF
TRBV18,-,CASSPEGKYEQYF
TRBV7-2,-,CASSLHSGRATDTQYF